The 7 T cell receptor beta chains in this list originate from one sample, sequenced in a study of CD8+ T cells in alopecia areata. The treatment: oral pan-JAK inhibitor, 5-10 mg twice daily. RNA was extracted and reverse transcribed into cDNA as the sequencing template. Data came from immunoSEQ multiplex PCR; TCRdb stores just in-frame clones and leaves some out. Of a few hundred thousand clones listed, around 57% are singletons. The sample here was CD4+ T cells sorted from blood, taken at week 4, from a patient treated with tofacitinib. The receptors originated from a human donor with alopecia areata.

This chain connects TRBV10-3 to TRBJ2-5, with D uncertain. The CDR3 contains 15 residues. The V and J ends lost 4 bases and 2 bases respectively, with 14 bases between them. Per the germline V gene, CDR1 is ENHRY and CDR2 is SYGVKD. The CDR3 DNA reads as TGTGCCATCAGTGGCGGTGCAGGAATTCAAGAGACCCAGTACTTC. This codes for CAISGGAGIQETQYF.

Only a few counts were recorded for this clone. The rearrangement links TRBV9 to TRBJ2-3, with no clear D. Germline CDR1 SGDLS, CDR2 YYNGEE. The CDR3 is made up of 13 amino acids. V was shortened by 2 bases and J by 6 bases, with 10 bases between the two germline ends. The CDR3 DNA is TGTGCCAGCAGCGTTGCAGGCGTTGATACGCAGTATTTT. It is translated as CASSVAGVDTQYF.

V usage is TRBV13 and J usage is TRBJ2-2; D not resolved. Germline CDR1 is PRHDT and CDR2 is FYEKMQ (reference sequence). V lost 4 bases, J lost 7 bases, and 7 bases lay in between. The CDR3 extends over 12 amino acids. The CDR3 bases are TGTGCCAGCAGCTCCTCAATCGGGGAGCTGTTTTTT. This encodes CASSSSIGELFF.

The sample holds a few counts of this clone. The chain has TRBV7-3 and TRBJ2-1; 11 positions agree with TRBD2. The CDR3 is 15 amino acids. Germline V gene sequence: CDR1 SGHTA, CDR2 FQGTGA. The J segment lost 9 bases and the V segment lost 5 bases, leaving 9 bases of the junction unmatched. CDR3 region: CASSVSGGAFGEQFF. The CDR3 nucleotides are TGTGCCAGCAGCGTTAGCGGGGGGGCCTTTGGTGAGCAGTTCTTC.

CDR3 amino acids: CASSNTEEPSWEHF. In nucleotides, the CDR3 is TGTGCCAGCAGCAACACAGAAGAGCCGTCGTGGGAGCATTTT. The chain joins TRBV21-1 to TRBJ1-5; the DNA was not used to check the table's D call, TRBD1. TRBV21-1 is labeled a pseudogene. The CDR3 is 14 amino acids.

This clone has at least ten counts. The gene calls are TRBV4-3 and TRBJ1-2; no firm D call. Germline V gives CDR1 LGHNA, CDR2 YSLEER. The length of the CDR3 is 13 residues. V lost 2 bases and J lost 3, with 7 bases in between. CDR3 nucleotide sequence: TGCGCCAGCAGCCAATTGACCCACTATGGCTACACCTTC. Its protein is CASSQLTHYGYTF.

This clone was counted a few times. The J gene is TRBJ2-7, the V gene TRBV5-5; 8 bases are shared with TRBD1. J gave up 6 bases and V 4 bases, and 12 bases lay outside the gene matches. CDR1 is SGHKS and CDR2 is YYEKEE in the germline V gene (reference sequence). This CDR3 comprises 15 residues. This CDR3 reads CASSPQSTTGGEQYF. CDR3 bases: TGTGCCAGCAGCCCCCAATCGACCACAGGGGGCGAGCAGTACTTC. Together with reference TRBV5-5 and TRBJ2-7, the CDR3 gives the full variable domain: DAGVTQSPTHLIKTRGQQVTLRCSPISGHKSVSWYQQVLGQGPQFIFQYYEKEERGRGNFPDRFSARQFPNYSSELNVNALLLGDSALYLCASSPQSTTGGEQYFGPGTRLTVT.